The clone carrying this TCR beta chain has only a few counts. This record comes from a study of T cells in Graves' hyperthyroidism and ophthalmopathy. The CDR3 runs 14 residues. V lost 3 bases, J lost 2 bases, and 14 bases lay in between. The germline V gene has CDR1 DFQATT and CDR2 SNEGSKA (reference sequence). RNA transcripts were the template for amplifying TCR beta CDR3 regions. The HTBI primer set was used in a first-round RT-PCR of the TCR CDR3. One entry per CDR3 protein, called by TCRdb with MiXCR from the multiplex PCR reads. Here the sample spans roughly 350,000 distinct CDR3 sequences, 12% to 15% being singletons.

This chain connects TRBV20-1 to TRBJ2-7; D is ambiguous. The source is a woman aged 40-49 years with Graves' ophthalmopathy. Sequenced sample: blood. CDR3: CSASRAGTAYEQYF. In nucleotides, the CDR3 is TGCAGTGCTAGCCGGGCAGGAACCGCCTACGAGCAGTACTTC.